The 31 T cell receptor beta chains presented below share a single source sample, sequenced in a study of human T cells and chemical hapten exposure. TCRdb redid the calling of the RACE reads with MiXCR, one entry per CDR3 protein. The table has roughly 100,000 distinct CDR3 sequences, more than 10% seen once; the top ten hold about 3%. Time point described: pre-sensitization, week 0. Treatment reported: therapeutic diphenylcyclopropenone sensitization with weekly scalp DPC. The material was whole blood, obtained in connection with sensitization to the hapten diphenylcyclopropenone (DPC). The receptors originated from a woman aged 55-69 years with alopecia areata. Some clones in this sample may be carry-over from other donors' samples.

This clonotype came up a few times. This chain uses TRBV20-1 with TRBJ1-5; 12 nucleotides match TRBD1. The V gene's germline CDR1 is DFQATT and CDR2 SNEGSKA (reference sequence). CDR3 length: 13 residues. Unmatched junction bases numbered 0, after V lost 3 bases and J lost 6 bases. The CDR3 loop reads CSARGQGAQPQHF. CDR3 DNA sequence: TGCAGTGCTAGGGGACAGGGGGCTCAGCCCCAGCATTTT.

This clonotype was seen ten or more times. V is TRBV15 and J is TRBJ2-3; possibly TRBD2 for D (5 bases). Trimming cost V 0 bases and J 6 bases, with 22 bases left between them. Germline CDR1 and CDR2: LNHNV and YYDKDF (reference sequence). The CDR3 has 18 amino acids. CDR3 in amino acids: CATSRDRTAGSRVDTQYF. Written as DNA, the CDR3 is TGTGCCACCAGCAGAGATAGAACGGCGGGTTCAAGAGTGGATACGCAGTATTTT.

Ten or more counts support this clonotype. This rearrangement joins TRBV6-5 to TRBJ1-1; D is possibly TRBD1 (5 bases). Trimming shortened V by 5 bases and J by 3 bases, and 13 bases separated the two germline ends. CDR1 MNHEY and CDR2 SVGAGI come from the germline V gene. The CDR3 runs 14 residues. CDR3 nucleotide sequence: TGTGCCAGCAGTCTAGGCGGGGGGGACACTGAAGCTTTCTTT. Translating gives CASSLGGGDTEAFF.

V usage is TRBV12-3 or TRBV12-4 and J usage is TRBJ2-5; D not certain. V was pared by 5 bases and J by 5 bases, with 6 bases between. This CDR3 comprises 11 residues. In nucleotides, the CDR3 is TGTGCCAGCAGTGGGTTTGAGACCCAGTACTTC. Residues: CASSGFETQYF.

A few counts support this clonotype. V is TRBV5-4 and J is TRBJ2-2; D gene ambiguous. Germline V gene lookup returns CDR1 SGHNT and CDR2 YYREEE (reference sequence). This CDR3 region has 13 residues. Between the trimmed V and J ends, which lost 3 bases and 6 bases, there was a span of 9 bases. CDR3 bases: TGTGCCAGCAGCTGGGTCGGTGCCGGGGAGCTGTTTTTT. Translating it yields CASSWVGAGELFF.

This clonotype appeared many times. This chain links TRBV18 with TRBJ2-2; TRBD2 is a possible D gene (6 bases). Germline V gene data show CDR1 as KGHSH and CDR2 as LQKENI. V lost 3 bases to trimming and J lost 1 base, with 15 bases between them. The CDR3 runs to 17 residues. The CDR3 spells CASSPILGAGNTGELFF. In nucleotides, the CDR3 is TGTGCCAGCTCACCGATCCTAGGAGCGGGGAACACCGGGGAGCTGTTTTTT. Full variable domain (rest looked up from reference TRBV18 and TRBJ2-2): NAGVMQNPRHLVRRRGQEARLRCSPMKGHSHVYWYRQLPEEGLKFMVYLQKENIIDESGMPKERFSAEFPKEGPSILRIQQVVRGDSAAYFCASSPILGAGNTGELFFGEGSRLTVL.

At least ten counts were recorded for this clonotype. This rearrangement joins TRBV7-8 to TRBJ1-5, with 10 bases fitting TRBD1. J was trimmed by 7 bases and V by 5 bases; bases with no gene match: 8. The germline V gene has CDR1 SGHVS and CDR2 FQNEAQ. This CDR3 region has 15 residues. CDR3 nucleotide sequence: TGTGCCAGCAGCAGAGACAGGGGGCACCGGCAGCCCCAGCATTTT. As protein: CASSRDRGHRQPQHF.

J is TRBJ1-4 and V is TRBV29-1; D remains ambiguous. V lost 0 bases, J lost 5 bases, and 13 bases lay in between. Germline V gene sequence: CDR1 SQVTM, CDR2 ANQGSEA. The CDR3 runs to 15 residues. CDR3 nucleotides: TGCAGCGTTGAAGATCGCCAGAACCTCAATGAAAAACTGTTTTTT. Protein product: CSVEDRQNLNEKLFF.

This clonotype was observed at least ten times. The rearrangement uses TRBV12-3 or TRBV12-4 and TRBJ1-5, with D tentatively TRBD1 (5 bases). V was cut by 5 bases and J by 0 bases, with 14 bases left in between. This CDR3 spans 16 amino acids. CDR3 DNA sequence: TGTGCCAGCAGTGAGGGACGCTGGTTTAGCAATCAGCCCCAGCATTTT. Its protein is CASSEGRWFSNQPQHF.

V is TRBV6-2 or TRBV6-3 and J is TRBJ2-7, with D unresolved. V gave up 3 bases and J gave up 3 bases, with 9 bases separating them. The CDR3 consists of 13 residues. Germline CDR1 is MNHEY and CDR2 is SVGEGT. In DNA, the CDR3 is TGTGCCAGCAGTTATGGGCAAAGCTACGAGCAGTACTTC. This sequence encodes CASSYGQSYEQYF.

This clonotype was detected ten times or more. The V call is TRBV29-1, the J call TRBJ1-3; D unresolved. This CDR3 has 12 amino acids. Germline V gives CDR1 SQVTM, CDR2 ANQGSEA. Trimming left V 7 bases short and J 3 bases short, with 10 bases between. CDR3 nucleotide sequence: TGCAGCGGACGGCTTAGTGGAAACACCATATATTTT. Translated: CSGRLSGNTIYF. Combining the CDR3 with reference TRBV29-1 and TRBJ1-3 gives the whole variable domain SAVISQKPSRDICQRGTSLTIQCQVDSQVTMMFWYRQQPGQSLTLIATANQGSEATYESGFVIDKFPISRPNLTFSTLTVSNMSPEDSSIYLCSGRLSGNTIYFGEGSWLTVV.

This clonotype was seen a few times. This chain joins TRBV6-6 and TRBJ1-1; 8 bases agree with TRBD1. From germline, CDR1 is MNHNY and CDR2 SVGAGI (reference sequence). This CDR3 is 13 amino acids long. Germline trimming cut 6 bases from V and 4 bases from J; bases unmatched to any gene: 4. CDR3 amino acids: CASRYTGGTEAFF. The CDR3 nucleotides are TGTGCCAGCAGGTATACAGGGGGCACTGAAGCTTTCTTT.

This clonotype has at least ten counts. V gene TRBV6-6 combines with J gene TRBJ2-1, with 8 bases lining up with TRBD2. The CDR3 loop spans 16 amino acids. Trimming cost V 7 bases and J 6 bases; bases outside gene matches: 14. The germline gives CDR1 MNHNY, CDR2 SVGAGI (reference sequence). Here the CDR3 DNA reads TGTGCCAGCACCACTATCGGGGGGGCCCGGGGCAATGAGCAGTTCTTC. It translates to CASTTIGGARGNEQFF.

This chain links TRBV7-9 with TRBJ1-1, with 7 bases aligning to TRBD1. The junction had 7 bases not matched to a gene; V was cut back by 5 bases and J by 4 bases. Germline values: CDR1 SEHNR, CDR2 FQNEAQ (reference sequence). The length of the CDR3 is 14 residues. As DNA, the CDR3 is TGTGCCAGCAGCCCAGACAGGGTAGGCACTGAAGCTTTCTTT. It translates to CASSPDRVGTEAFF.

The table lists this clonotype with a few counts. This chain joins TRBV5-1 and TRBJ2-2, with D perhaps TRBD1 (5 bases). CDR1 and CDR2 (germline): SGHRS, YFSETQ. This CDR3 is 15 amino acids long. The V end lost 0 bases, the J end lost 2 bases, and 8 bases lay between the germline ends. Here the CDR3 reads CASSLAGLNTGELFF. CDR3 DNA: TGCGCCAGCAGCTTGGCAGGGTTAAACACCGGGGAGCTGTTTTTT.

There are many counts of this clonotype. The rearrangement joins TRBV28 to TRBJ1-5; the D is unclear. Deletions cut 6 bases from V and 6 bases from J, with 9 bases between. Germline values: CDR1 MDHEN, CDR2 SYDVKM. The CDR3 covers 12 residues. The DNA for the CDR3 is TGTGCCAGCAGCACGCTGGGTCAGCCCCAGCATTTT. Amino acid sequence: CASSTLGQPQHF.

In this sample, this clonotype turned up a few times. This chain connects TRBV18 to TRBJ1-3; 7 bases align to TRBD1. The length of the CDR3 is 15 residues. The V gene's germline CDR1 is KGHSH and CDR2 LQKENI. V was clipped by 4 bases and J by 4 bases; unmatched bases: 7. CDR3 protein: CASSRTGAAGNTIYF. The CDR3 region has the DNA TGTGCCAGCTCACGAACAGGGGCCGCCGGAAACACCATATATTTT.

This clonotype was seen only a few times. This sequence joins TRBV24-1 and TRBJ2-2; D possibly corresponds to TRBD1 (5 bases). Germline lookup yields CDR1 KGHDR and CDR2 SFDVKD. The CDR3 contains 17 residues. V lost 4 bases, J lost 0 bases, and 14 bases lay in between. CDR3 residues: CATSDPSDSTNTGELFF. As DNA, the CDR3 is TGTGCCACCAGTGACCCTTCAGACAGTACGAACACCGGGGAGCTGTTTTTT.

At least ten counts were recorded for this clonotype. The chain employs TRBV6-5 and TRBJ1-1, with D possibly being TRBD1 (6 bases). CDR3 size: 16 residues. Trimming pared 2 bases from V and 0 bases from J, leaving 13 bases between. Germline values: CDR1 MNHEY, CDR2 SVGAGI. The CDR3 sequence: CASSYRGGLMNTEAFF. The DNA for the CDR3 is TGTGCCAGCAGTTACCGGGGGGGCCTCATGAACACTGAAGCTTTCTTT.

This clonotype has ten or more counts. The chain has TRBV7-3 and TRBJ2-4, with a possible D match to TRBD2 (5 bases). Trimming pared 2 bases from V and 6 bases from J, leaving 8 bases between. Looked up from germline, CDR1 is SGHTA and CDR2 is FQGTGA. This CDR3 region has 13 residues. CDR3 in amino acids: CASSLAGGNIQYF. CDR3 sequence (DNA): TGTGCCAGCAGCTTAGCGGGTGGAAACATTCAGTACTTC.

This clonotype was counted ten times or more. The chain uses TRBV13 and TRBJ1-1; 7 bases are a match to TRBD1. The CDR3 contains 15 residues. Looked up from germline, CDR1 is PRHDT and CDR2 is FYEKMQ (reference sequence). Trimming at V came to 3 bases and at J to 0 bases, leaving 4 bases not matched to a gene. This CDR3 reads CASSFGTGVNTEAFF. The CDR3 bases are TGTGCCAGCAGCTTCGGCACAGGGGTGAACACTGAAGCTTTCTTT.

The V and J genes are TRBV19 and TRBJ2-3; 8 bases match TRBD1. This CDR3 comprises 12 residues. The junction had 4 bases not matched to a gene; V was cut back by 10 bases and J by 4 bases. Germline V CDR1 and CDR2: LNHDA, SQIVND (reference sequence). CDR3 protein: CATRQGSDTQYF. The CDR3 bases are TGTGCCACCCGACAGGGGTCAGATACGCAGTATTTT.

There are a few counts of this clonotype. CDR3 region: CASMSHLTNEKLFF. The CDR3 DNA reads as TGCGCCAGCATGTCCCACTTGACTAATGAAAAACTGTTTTTT. V gene TRBV4-1 combines with J gene TRBJ1-4, with D unresolved. V was shortened by 7 bases and J by 2 bases, with 11 bases between the two germline ends. Germline V gene sequence: CDR1 MGHRA, CDR2 YSYEKL. The CDR3 sequence is 14 residues long.

This clonotype has only a few counts. The chain joins TRBV27 to TRBJ1-1; the match to TRBD1 covers 9 bases. This CDR3 is built from 16 residues. Losses at the gene ends were 7 bases for V and 2 bases for J; bases not matched to a gene: 11. Looked up from germline, CDR1 is MNHEY and CDR2 is SMNVEV (reference sequence). The DNA of the CDR3 is TGTGCCAGCACCCCTCTCTGGACAGGGGTAAACACTGAAGCTTTCTTT. The encoded protein is CASTPLWTGVNTEAFF.

This clonotype was picked up many times. This chain links TRBV6-5 with TRBJ2-7; no clear D gene. The germline gives CDR1 MNHEY, CDR2 SVGAGI. Trimming pared 6 bases from V and 6 bases from J, leaving 15 bases between. The CDR3 loop spans 13 amino acids. CDR3 DNA: TGTGCCAGCAGGCAATCGCAGGTCCTCGAGCAGTACTTC. Translated, it gives CASRQSQVLEQYF.

This clonotype was seen many times. The CDR3 spells CASRTQGHYGYTF. As DNA, the CDR3 is TGTGCCAGCAGGACACAGGGACACTATGGCTACACCTTC. This sequence joins TRBV28 and TRBJ1-2; tentative D call: TRBD1 (6 bases). V dropped 6 bases and J dropped 3 bases, with 11 bases sitting between them. The CDR3 consists of 13 residues. Looked up from germline, CDR1 is MDHEN and CDR2 is SYDVKM.

In its sample, this clonotype was seen many times. The chain has TRBV20-1 and TRBJ1-4; D unclear. The V end was cut by 7 bases, the J end by 7 bases, with 16 bases between. Germline V gene sequence: CDR1 DFQATT, CDR2 SNEGSKA (reference sequence). This CDR3 has 13 amino acids. The CDR3 coding sequence is TGCAGTGTTCAAGACTTAAGCCCTGAAAAACTGTTTTTT. It specifies CSVQDLSPEKLFF.

The rearrangement joins TRBV20-1 to TRBJ2-1, with a tentative D call TRBD2 (5 bases). CDR1 DFQATT and CDR2 SNEGSKA come from the germline V gene (reference sequence). Trimming pared 4 bases from V and 3 bases from J, leaving 13 bases between. This CDR3 is 14 amino acids long. The CDR3 DNA is TGCAGTGCTACGGGTCCTGGGAGCTACAATGAGCAGTTCTTC. Translated, it gives CSATGPGSYNEQFF.

This clonotype was seen repeatedly, ten times or more. The V and J genes are TRBV5-4 and TRBJ2-5, with 11 bases that match TRBD2. CDR3 length equals 15 residues. V lost 4 bases, J lost 4 bases, and 6 bases stayed unmatched. Germline lookup yields CDR1 SGHNT and CDR2 YYREEE (reference sequence). The DNA of the CDR3 is TGTGCCAGCAGCCCTAGCGGGGGGCCGGGAGAGACCCAGTACTTC. As protein: CASSPSGGPGETQYF.

This clonotype has a count of ten or more. V and J are TRBV14 and TRBJ1-1, with D perhaps matching TRBD1 (6 bases). V dropped 1 base and J dropped 0 bases, with 12 bases sitting between them. CDR1 SGHDN and CDR2 FVKESK come from the germline V gene. The CDR3 is 16 amino acids. The CDR3 loop reads CASSQVRGTVNTEAFF. In DNA, the CDR3 is TGTGCCAGCAGCCAAGTTAGGGGGACGGTGAACACTGAAGCTTTCTTT.

This clonotype was seen repeatedly, ten times or more. This chain joins TRBV25-1 and TRBJ1-1; D unclear. CDR3 length: 17 amino acids. Per the germline V gene, CDR1 is MGHDK and CDR2 is SYGVNS. Trimming left V 1 base short and J 2 bases short, with 17 bases between. CDR3 protein: CASSESKVGWENTEAFF. The CDR3 DNA sequence: TGTGCCAGCAGTGAATCGAAGGTGGGGTGGGAAAACACTGAAGCTTTCTTT.